This T cell receptor (beta chain) was profiled in a study of T cells in Graves' hyperthyroidism and ophthalmopathy. General study findings and limits: Blood also held most thyroid clonotypes expanded beyond 0.001. Stable hyperthyroidism and ophthalmopathy were separated using 13 V-J signatures.

In germline, CDR1 is SEHNR, CDR2 FQNEAQ (reference sequence). This CDR3 has 14 residues. V was shortened by 6 bases and J by 8 bases, with 19 bases between the two germline ends. Researchers took RNA transcripts and amplified the TCR beta CDR3 regions from them. First-round RT-PCR targeting the TCR CDR3 was performed with the HTBI primer set. One entry per CDR3 protein, called by TCRdb with MiXCR from the multiplex PCR reads. The repertoire consists of roughly 720,000 distinct CDR3 sequences, with 15% to 20% occurring once and the leading ten covering about 14%. Across 18 months, stable Graves' hyperthyroidism was marked by no progression to ophthalmopathy. To note about this clonotype: Its antigen is unidentified.

The specimen was blood. This rearrangement joins TRBV7-9 to TRBJ1-1, with TRBD1 as a possible D gene (6 bases). The sequence was obtained from a man in his fifties with Graves' hyperthyroidism. In DNA, the CDR3 is TGTGCCAGCAGGGGGGGGGCACCGGGGCTCGAAGCTTTCTTT. Amino acids: CASRGGAPGLEAFF.